This T cell receptor (beta chain) was recovered during a study of blood T cell repertoires in COVID-19. The CDR3 is made up of 15 amino acids. Germline V lookup: CDR1 SGHTA, CDR2 FQGNSA. With V trimmed by 3 bases and J by 10 bases, 8 bases remained unmatched. This clone has only a few counts. Clones were read by immunoSEQ multiplex PCR, and TCRdb kept only the in-frame ones, dropping some. The sample has 140,000 to 150,000 clones, over 70% seen once. Material for sequencing was peripheral blood. V and J are TRBV7-2 and TRBJ1-6; 8 bases agree with TRBD1. The receptor was isolated from a human donor in a cohort sampled during active COVID-19. Here the CDR3 reads CASSFEDRVGSPLHF. The CDR3 bases are TGTGCCAGCAGCTTCGAGGACAGGGTAGGCTCACCCCTCCACTTT.